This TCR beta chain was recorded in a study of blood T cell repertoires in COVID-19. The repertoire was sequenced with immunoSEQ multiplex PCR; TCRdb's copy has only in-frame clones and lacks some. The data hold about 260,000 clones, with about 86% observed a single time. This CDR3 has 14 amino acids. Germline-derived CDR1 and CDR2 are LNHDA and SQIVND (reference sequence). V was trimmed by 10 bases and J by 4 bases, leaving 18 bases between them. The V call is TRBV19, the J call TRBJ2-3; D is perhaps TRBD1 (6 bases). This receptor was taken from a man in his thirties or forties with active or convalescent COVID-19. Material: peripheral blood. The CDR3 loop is CATNSGHTSDTQYF. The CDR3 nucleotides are TGTGCCACCAACTCGGGACACACATCAGATACGCAGTATTTT.